The 10 T cell receptor beta chains below come from one sample, sequenced in a study of CD8+ T cells in alopecia areata. The sequencing template was cDNA reverse transcribed from extracted RNA. Using immunoSEQ multiplex PCR, the repertoire was profiled, and TCRdb retains in-frame clones only, with some absent. The data contain roughly 210,000 clones, approximately 45% of them singletons. The treatment denotes: oral pan-JAK inhibitor, 5-10 mg twice daily. The material was CD4+ T cells sorted from blood, obtained at approximately week 36, from a patient treated with tofacitinib. The receptors derive from a human donor with alopecia areata.

Note on this clone: The sample contains more than one DNA sequence encoding this CDR3. The gene calls are TRBV30 and TRBJ2-3; tentatively, D is TRBD1 or TRBD2 (5 bases each). This CDR3 comprises 14 residues. Germline-derived CDR1 and CDR2 are GTSNPN and SVGIG (reference sequence). Trimming pared 0 bases from V and 3 bases from J, leaving 10 bases between. CDR3 DNA sequence: TGTGCCTGGAGTGTACGGGGCGGAACAGATACGCAGTATTTT. It translates to CAWSVRGGTDTQYF.

The V call is TRBV30, the J call TRBJ1-1; D perhaps matches TRBD1 (5 bases). Trimming removed 7 bases from V and 0 bases from J, with 12 bases in between. Germline V gene data show CDR1 as GTSNPN and CDR2 as SVGIG (reference sequence). This CDR3 contains 13 residues. The CDR3 loop reads CAFRGAMNTEAFF. For the CDR3, the DNA is TGTGCCTTCCGTGGGGCTATGAACACTGAAGCTTTCTTT.

The chain links TRBV30 to TRBJ1-1; no clear D gene. V lost 0 bases and J 10 bases, leaving 9 bases between the germline ends. CDR1 is GTSNPN and CDR2 is SVGIG in the germline V gene (reference sequence). This CDR3 comprises 11 residues. For the CDR3, the DNA is TGTGCCTGGAGTGTACGGGATCGAGCTTTCTTT. This codes for CAWSVRDRAFF.

This sequence joins TRBV6-1 and TRBJ2-4, with 8 bases lining up with TRBD2. J lost 0 bases, V lost 3 bases, and 7 bases had no gene match. CDR3 size: 17 residues. Germline values: CDR1 MNHNS, CDR2 SASEGT. The CDR3 nucleotides read TGTGCCAGCAGTGATGTGACTAGCGTATTAGCCAAAAACATTCAGTACTTC. Translated: CASSDVTSVLAKNIQYF.

Ten or more counts support this clone. This chain connects TRBV27 to TRBJ1-5; D gene unclear. V was cut by 8 bases and J by 2 bases, with 10 bases left in between. The V gene's germline CDR1 is MNHEY and CDR2 SMNVEV (reference sequence). The CDR3 totals 13 residues. In DNA, the CDR3 is TGTGCCAGCGCGGGGAGGGGCAATCAGCCCCAGCATTTT. Protein product: CASAGRGNQPQHF.

The chain links TRBV7-9 to TRBJ1-4; D remains unclear. This CDR3 contains 12 residues. V gave up 2 bases and J gave up 7 bases, with 5 bases separating them. Germline V gives CDR1 SEHNR, CDR2 FQNEAQ (reference sequence). As DNA, the CDR3 is TGTGCCAGCAGCTTAAGCAGTGAAAAACTGTTTTTT. Its protein is CASSLSSEKLFF.

This clone was seen more than once but under ten times. The chain has TRBV30 and TRBJ2-1; 8 nucleotides line up with TRBD2. The length of the CDR3 is 15 residues. The V gene's germline CDR1 is GTSNPN and CDR2 SVGIG (reference sequence). The DNA for the CDR3 is TGTGCGGGGGATGGGAGCGGGAGAGCCTACAATGAGCAGTTCTTC. Its translation: CAGDGSGRAYNEQFF. The full variable domain, completed using reference TRBV30 and TRBJ2-1, is SQTIHQWPATLVQPVGSPLSLECTVEGTSNPNLYWYRQAAGRGLQLLFYSVGIGQISSEVPQNLSASRPQDRQFILSSKKLLLSDSGFYLCAGDGSGRAYNEQFFGPGTRLTVL.

On this clone itself: The sample carries other DNA sequences with the same CDR3. The rearrangement joins TRBV9 to TRBJ2-3; 8 bases align to TRBD2. Unmatched junction bases numbered 4, after V lost 2 bases and J lost 5 bases. This CDR3 is built from 14 residues. Germline values: CDR1 SGDLS, CDR2 YYNGEE. This CDR3 reads CASSVGSGRDTQYF. The CDR3 DNA reads as TGTGCCAGCAGCGTGGGCAGCGGGAGAGATACGCAGTATTTT. The variable domain in full, with the rest retrieved from reference TRBV9 and TRBJ2-3, is DSGVTQTPKHLITATGQRVTLRCSPRSGDLSVYWYQQSLDQGLQFLIQYYNGEERAKGNILERFSAQQFPDLHSELNLSSLELGDSALYFCASSVGSGRDTQYFGPGTRLTVL.

The chain joins TRBV6-1 to TRBJ1-2; the D is unclear. Germline CDR1 MNHNS, CDR2 SASEGT. Deletions cut 2 bases from V and 9 bases from J, with 19 bases between. The CDR3 sequence is 15 residues long. The CDR3 DNA follows: TGTGCCAGCAGTGAACGGGGAGCTCGGCCGCTATGCTACACCTTC. It codes for CASSERGARPLCYTF.

As DNA, the CDR3 is TGTGCCAGTAGTATCATCGGTGAGCAGTTCTTC. It specifies CASSIIGEQFF. V and J are TRBV19 and TRBJ2-1; D ambiguous. The germline V gene encodes CDR1 LNHDA and CDR2 SQIVND (reference sequence). The ends were cut back, 3 bases at V and 9 bases at J, with 6 bases in the middle. This CDR3 has 11 amino acids.